This T cell receptor (beta chain) is drawn from a study of blood T cell repertoires in COVID-19. After removal of 8 bases from V and 1 base from J, the junction contained 12 bases not matched to a gene. The CDR3 has 16 residues. The germline CDR1 and CDR2 sequences are SGHAT and FQNNGV. This table comes from immunoSEQ multiplex PCR, and its TCRdb copy is limited to in-frame clones, with some not included. The sample lists 150,000 to 200,000 clones; more than 75% were seen once. The sample consisted of peripheral blood. This TCR came from a young man with active or convalescent COVID-19. The chain is built from TRBV11-2 and TRBJ2-3; TRBD2 matches at 7 bases. The CDR3 loop is CASCSGEVQGTDTQYF. CDR3 in DNA: TGTGCCAGCTGCAGCGGGGAGGTTCAGGGCACAGATACGCAGTATTTT.